This T cell receptor (beta chain) was found in a study of response to subunit inactivated influenza vaccine. General observations from the study: T cells newly recruited by each seasonal influenza vaccination are few, the authors suggested.

TCRdb independently ran MiXCR on the RT-PCR reads; one entry per CDR3 protein. Of hundreds of thousands of distinct CDR3 sequences in the sample, around a sixth were seen once. The CDR3 covers 17 residues. V was trimmed by 4 bases and J by 0 bases, leaving 13 bases between them. CDR1 MNHEY and CDR2 SMNVEV come from the germline V gene (reference sequence). As for this clonotype: Its target is not known.

The receptor was isolated from a man aged 45 to 65 who received an inactivated influenza vaccine. V usage is TRBV27 and J usage is TRBJ2-6; D remains unclear. This sample comprised PBMCs from blood, obtained around 5 days after vaccination. The CDR3 region has the DNA TGTGCCAGCAGTTCTACCAGCAGTGTCTCTGGGGCCAACGTCCTGACTTTC. Amino acids: CASSSTSSVSGANVLTF.